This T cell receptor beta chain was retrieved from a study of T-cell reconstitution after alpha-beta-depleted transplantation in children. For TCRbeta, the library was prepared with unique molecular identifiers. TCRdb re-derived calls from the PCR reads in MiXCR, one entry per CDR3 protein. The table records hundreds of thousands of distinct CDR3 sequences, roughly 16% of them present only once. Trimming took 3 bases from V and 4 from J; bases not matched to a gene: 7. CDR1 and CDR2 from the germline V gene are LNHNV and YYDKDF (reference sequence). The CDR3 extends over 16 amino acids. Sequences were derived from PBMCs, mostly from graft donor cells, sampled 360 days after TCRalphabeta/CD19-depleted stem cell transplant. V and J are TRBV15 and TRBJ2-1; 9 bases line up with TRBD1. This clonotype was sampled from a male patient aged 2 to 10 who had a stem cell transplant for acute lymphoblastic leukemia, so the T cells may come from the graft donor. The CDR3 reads CATSRDRQGGYNEQFF. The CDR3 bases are TGTGCCACCAGCAGGGACCGACAGGGGGGTTACAATGAGCAGTTCTTC.